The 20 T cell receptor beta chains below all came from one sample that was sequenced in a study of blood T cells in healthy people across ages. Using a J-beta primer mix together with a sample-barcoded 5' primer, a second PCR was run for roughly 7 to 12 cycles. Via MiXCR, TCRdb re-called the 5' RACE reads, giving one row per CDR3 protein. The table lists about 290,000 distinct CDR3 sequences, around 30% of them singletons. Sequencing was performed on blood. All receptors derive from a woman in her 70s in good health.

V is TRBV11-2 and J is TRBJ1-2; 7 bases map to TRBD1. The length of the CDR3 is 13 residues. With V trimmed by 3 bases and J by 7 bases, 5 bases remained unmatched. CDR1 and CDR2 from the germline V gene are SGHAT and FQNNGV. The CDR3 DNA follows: TGTGCCAGCAGCTTTGACAGGGCGGGTGGCTACACCTTC. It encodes CASSFDRAGGYTF.

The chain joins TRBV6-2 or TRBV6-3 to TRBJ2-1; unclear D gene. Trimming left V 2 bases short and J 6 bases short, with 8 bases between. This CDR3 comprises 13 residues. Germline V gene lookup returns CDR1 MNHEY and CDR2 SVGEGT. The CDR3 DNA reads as TGTGCCAGCAGTTACGGCGGCAGCAATGAGCAGTTCTTC. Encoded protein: CASSYGGSNEQFF.

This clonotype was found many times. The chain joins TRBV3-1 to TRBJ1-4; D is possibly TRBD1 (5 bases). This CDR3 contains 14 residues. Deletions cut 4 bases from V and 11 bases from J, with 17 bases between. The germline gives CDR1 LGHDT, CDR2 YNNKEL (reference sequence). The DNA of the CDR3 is TGTGCCAGCAGCCCTCGGGACGGCGACTGGAAACTGTTTTTT. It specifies CASSPRDGDWKLFF.

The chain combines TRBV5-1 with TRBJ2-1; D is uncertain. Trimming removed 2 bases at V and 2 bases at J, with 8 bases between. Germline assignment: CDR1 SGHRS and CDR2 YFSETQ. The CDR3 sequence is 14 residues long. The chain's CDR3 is CASSLDIAYNEQFF. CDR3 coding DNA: TGCGCCAGCAGCTTAGACATCGCCTACAATGAGCAGTTCTTC. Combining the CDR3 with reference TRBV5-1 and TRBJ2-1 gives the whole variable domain KAGVTQTPRYLIKTRGQQVTLSCSPISGHRSVSWYQQTPGQGLQFLFEYFSETQRNKGNFPGRFSGRQFSNSRSEMNVSTLELGDSALYLCASSLDIAYNEQFFGPGTRLTVL.

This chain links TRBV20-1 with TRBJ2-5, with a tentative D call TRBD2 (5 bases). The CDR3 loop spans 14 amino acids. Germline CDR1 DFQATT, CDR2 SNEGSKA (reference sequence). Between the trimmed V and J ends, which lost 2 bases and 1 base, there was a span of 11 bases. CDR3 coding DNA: TGCAGTGCTAGATCCCCGGGAATCCAAGAGACCCAGTACTTC. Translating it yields CSARSPGIQETQYF.

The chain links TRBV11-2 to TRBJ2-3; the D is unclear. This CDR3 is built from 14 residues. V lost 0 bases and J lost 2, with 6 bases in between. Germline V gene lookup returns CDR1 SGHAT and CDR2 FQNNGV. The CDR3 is CASSLDVLTDTQYF. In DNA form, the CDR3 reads TGTGCCAGCAGCTTAGATGTCCTCACAGATACGCAGTATTTT.

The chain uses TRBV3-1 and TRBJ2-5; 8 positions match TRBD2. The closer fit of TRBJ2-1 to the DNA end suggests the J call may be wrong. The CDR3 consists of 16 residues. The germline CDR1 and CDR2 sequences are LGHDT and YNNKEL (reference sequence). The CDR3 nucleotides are TGTGCCAGCAGCCAGGTACTAGCGGCCCGCTTGGATGAGCAGTTCTTC. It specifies CASSQVLAARLDEQFF.

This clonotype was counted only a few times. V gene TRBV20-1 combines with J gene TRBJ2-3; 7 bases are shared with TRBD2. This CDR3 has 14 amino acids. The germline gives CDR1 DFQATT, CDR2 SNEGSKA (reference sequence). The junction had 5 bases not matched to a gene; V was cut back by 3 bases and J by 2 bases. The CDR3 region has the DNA TGCAGTGCTAGGGGCGGGAGAATCACAGATACGCAGTATTTT. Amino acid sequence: CSARGGRITDTQYF.

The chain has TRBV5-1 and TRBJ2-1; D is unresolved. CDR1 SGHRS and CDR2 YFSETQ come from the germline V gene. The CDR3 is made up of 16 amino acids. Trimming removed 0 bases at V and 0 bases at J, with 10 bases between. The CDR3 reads CASSLVPRNSYNEQFF. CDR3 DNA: TGCGCCAGCAGCTTGGTTCCCAGGAACTCCTACAATGAGCAGTTCTTC.

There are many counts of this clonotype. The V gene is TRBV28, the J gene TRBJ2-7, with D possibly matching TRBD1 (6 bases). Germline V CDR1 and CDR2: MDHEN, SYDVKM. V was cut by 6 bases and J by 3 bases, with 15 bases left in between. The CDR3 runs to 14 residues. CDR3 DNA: TGTGCCAGCAGGGCTTCCGGGACACGCTACGAGCAGTACTTC. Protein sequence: CASRASGTRYEQYF.

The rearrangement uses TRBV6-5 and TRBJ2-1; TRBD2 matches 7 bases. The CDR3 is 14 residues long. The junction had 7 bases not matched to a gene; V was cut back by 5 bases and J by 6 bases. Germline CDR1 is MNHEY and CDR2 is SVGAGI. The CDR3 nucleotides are TGTGCCAGCAGTGAGAAAGGGAGGGCCAATGAGCAGTTCTTC. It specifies CASSEKGRANEQFF.

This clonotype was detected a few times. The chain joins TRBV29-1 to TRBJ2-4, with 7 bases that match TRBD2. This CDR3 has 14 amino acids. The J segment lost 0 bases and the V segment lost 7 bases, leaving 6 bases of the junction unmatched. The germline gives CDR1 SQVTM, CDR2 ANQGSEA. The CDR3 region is CSAQRDSAKNIQYF. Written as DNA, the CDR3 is TGCAGCGCCCAGCGGGACTCAGCCAAAAACATTCAGTACTTC.

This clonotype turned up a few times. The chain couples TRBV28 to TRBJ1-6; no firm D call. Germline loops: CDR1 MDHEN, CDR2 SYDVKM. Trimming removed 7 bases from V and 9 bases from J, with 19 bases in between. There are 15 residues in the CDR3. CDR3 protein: CASNVQLRISSPLHF. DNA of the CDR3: TGTGCCAGCAACGTCCAGTTAAGAATCTCTTCACCCCTCCACTTT.

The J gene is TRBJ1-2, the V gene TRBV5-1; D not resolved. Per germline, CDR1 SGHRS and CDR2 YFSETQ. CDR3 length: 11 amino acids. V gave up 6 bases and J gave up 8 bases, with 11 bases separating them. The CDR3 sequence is CASTSGRGYTF. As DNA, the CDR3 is TGCGCCAGCACCTCCGGGAGAGGCTACACCTTC.

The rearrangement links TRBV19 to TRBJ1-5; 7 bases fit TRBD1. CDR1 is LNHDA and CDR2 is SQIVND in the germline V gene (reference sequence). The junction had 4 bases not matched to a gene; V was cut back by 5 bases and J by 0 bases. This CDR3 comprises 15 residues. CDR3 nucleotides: TGTGCCAGTAGTCACAGGGGAAGTAGCAATCAGCCCCAGCATTTT. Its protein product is CASSHRGSSNQPQHF.

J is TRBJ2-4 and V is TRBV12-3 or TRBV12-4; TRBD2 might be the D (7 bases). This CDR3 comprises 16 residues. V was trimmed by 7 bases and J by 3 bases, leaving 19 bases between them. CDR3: CASTRGQSSGKNIQYF. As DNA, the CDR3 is TGTGCCAGCACCCGAGGACAGTCTAGCGGCAAAAACATTCAGTACTTC.

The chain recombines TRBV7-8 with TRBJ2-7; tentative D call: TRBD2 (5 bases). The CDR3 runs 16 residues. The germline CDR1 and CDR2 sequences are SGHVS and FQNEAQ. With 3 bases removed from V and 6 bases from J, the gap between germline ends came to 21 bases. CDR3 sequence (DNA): TGTGCCAGCAGCTTTTCAGGTCGAGGCGGGCAAAGCGAGCAGTACTTC. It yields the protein CASSFSGRGGQSEQYF.

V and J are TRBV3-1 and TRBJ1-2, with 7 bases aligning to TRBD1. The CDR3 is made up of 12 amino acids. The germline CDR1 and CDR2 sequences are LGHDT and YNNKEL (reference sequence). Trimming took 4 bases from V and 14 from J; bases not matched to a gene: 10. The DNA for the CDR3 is TGTGCCAGCAGCCCCTCACAGGGGCGGGGAACCTTC. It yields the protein CASSPSQGRGTF.

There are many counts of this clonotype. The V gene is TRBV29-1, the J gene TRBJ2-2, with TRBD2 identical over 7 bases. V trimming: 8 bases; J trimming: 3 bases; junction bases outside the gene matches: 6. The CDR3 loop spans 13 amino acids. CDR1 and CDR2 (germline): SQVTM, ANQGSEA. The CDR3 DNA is TGCAGCATACTAACTAGCGACACCGGGGAGCTGTTTTTT. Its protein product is CSILTSDTGELFF.

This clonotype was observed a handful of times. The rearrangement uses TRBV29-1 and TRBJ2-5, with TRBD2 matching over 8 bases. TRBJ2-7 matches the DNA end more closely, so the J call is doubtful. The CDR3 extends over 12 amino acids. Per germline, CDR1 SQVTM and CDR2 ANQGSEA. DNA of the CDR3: TGCAGCGTTGACAGGGCGGGAGGCGAGCAGTACTTC. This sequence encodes CSVDRAGGEQYF.